Listed below are T cell receptor beta chains from one sample, sequenced in a study of cytomegalovirus exposure and HLA in healthy donors. Assay: immunoSEQ multiplex PCR; the TCRdb copy retains only in-frame clones and omits some. The sample has 250,000 to 350,000 clones; around nine tenths are singletons. Sequences were obtained from PBMCs. The receptors were gathered from a woman younger than 35 in good health and CMV-seronegative. Each CDR3 is given with its conserved first and last residue. A D gene is named only where the DNA matches it firmly. Size is stated for part of the rows, as once, few or many counts, or as a class when the clone is expanded.

V gene: TRBV7-2
J gene: TRBJ2-2
CDR3 length: 15
D gene: .
clone size: few
CDR3 DNA: TGTGCCAGCAGCTTACTGCGCCAATCGGCCGGGGAGCTGTTTTTT
CDR3 protein: CASSLLRQSAGELFF

V gene: TRBV19
J gene: TRBJ1-6
CDR3 length: 16
D gene: TRBD1
clone size: .
CDR3 DNA: TGTGCCAGTAGTTTCAACAGGGGGGAGAATAATTCACCCCTCCACTTT
CDR3 protein: CASSFNRGENNSPLHF

V gene: TRBV6-1
J gene: TRBJ2-7
CDR3 length: 12
D gene: .
clone size: .
CDR3 DNA: TGTGCCGCGGGACGGTCATCCTACGAGCAGTACTTC
CDR3 protein: CAAGRSSYEQYF

V gene: TRBV5-1
J gene: TRBJ2-3
CDR3 length: 13
D gene: .
clone size: .
CDR3 DNA: TGCGCCAGCGGGGCGGGGAGCACAGATACGCAGTATTTT
CDR3 protein: CASGAGSTDTQYF

V gene: TRBV18
J gene: TRBJ2-1
CDR3 length: 15
D gene: .
clone size: .
CDR3 DNA: TGTGCCAGCTCACCACAGCCATTCTCCTACAATGAGCAGTTCTTC
CDR3 protein: CASSPQPFSYNEQFF

V gene: TRBV5-4
J gene: TRBJ2-7
CDR3 length: 14
D gene: TRBD2
clone size: .
CDR3 DNA: TGTGCCAGCAGCTTGAGGAGGGAGGGTTCCGAGCAGTACTTC
CDR3 protein: CASSLRREGSEQYF

V gene: TRBV5-4
J gene: TRBJ2-1
CDR3 length: 15
D gene: TRBD2
clone size: .
CDR3 DNA: TGTGCCAGCAGCGCGGGACTAGCGGGCGGGAGTGAGCAGTTCTTC
CDR3 protein: CASSAGLAGGSEQFF

V gene: TRBV25-1
J gene: TRBJ1-2
CDR3 length: 15
D gene: TRBD1
clone size: few
CDR3 DNA: TGTGCCAGCAGCCATAGTACAGGGGCGCTGGATGGCTACACCTTC
CDR3 protein: CASSHSTGALDGYTF

V gene: TRBV2
J gene: TRBJ1-2
CDR3 length: 16
D gene: .
clone size: .
CDR3 DNA: TGTGCCAGCAGTGAACGGAGAAAGGAAATGGACTATGGCTACACCTTC
CDR3 protein: CASSERRKEMDYGYTF

V gene: TRBV10-2
J gene: TRBJ2-7
CDR3 length: 15
D gene: TRBD2
clone size: .
CDR3 DNA: TGCGCCAGCAGTGATCTAGCGGGGCCAACCTACGAGCAGTACTTC
CDR3 protein: CASSDLAGPTYEQYF

V gene: TRBV6-1
J gene: TRBJ1-5
CDR3 length: 14
D gene: .
clone size: .
CDR3 DNA: TGTGCCAGCGCGAAAATTTATAGCAATCAGCCCCAGCATTTT
CDR3 protein: CASAKIYSNQPQHF

V gene: TRBV2
J gene: TRBJ1-5
CDR3 length: 15
D gene: TRBD1
clone size: few
CDR3 DNA: TGTGCCAGCAGTGCCGGACAGGGGAACAATCAGCCCCAGCATTTT
CDR3 protein: CASSAGQGNNQPQHF

V gene: TRBV5-4
J gene: TRBJ1-2
CDR3 length: 13
D gene: .
clone size: .
CDR3 DNA: TGTGCCAGCAGCGAGTCACAGAAAGACGGCTACACCTTC
CDR3 protein: CASSESQKDGYTF

V gene: TRBV5-1
J gene: TRBJ2-4
CDR3 length: 16
D gene: .
clone size: .
CDR3 DNA: TGCGCCAGCAGCTTGGCTGGGGGCGACCCCACCGGCATTCAGTACTTC
CDR3 protein: CASSLAGGDPTGIQYF

V gene: TRBV5-1
J gene: TRBJ1-4
CDR3 length: 16
D gene: .
clone size: .
CDR3 DNA: TGCGCCAGCAGCTTGGTTGGGTCAGGCAATAATGAAAAACTGTTTTTT
CDR3 protein: CASSLVGSGNNEKLFF

V gene: TRBV10-3
J gene: TRBJ1-2
CDR3 length: 14
D gene: TRBD1
clone size: .
CDR3 DNA: TGTGCCATCAGTGAGTACGTAGGACAGGGGGGCTACACCTTC
CDR3 protein: CAISEYVGQGGYTF

V gene: TRBV5-1
J gene: TRBJ2-3
CDR3 length: 14
D gene: .
clone size: .
CDR3 DNA: TGCGCCAGCAGCTTGCGGGGTATGTCAGATACGCAGTATTTT
CDR3 protein: CASSLRGMSDTQYF

V gene: TRBV25-1
J gene: TRBJ2-3
CDR3 length: 14
D gene: .
clone size: .
CDR3 DNA: TGTGCCAGCAGTGACACCCTAGCATCCGATACGCAGTATTTT
CDR3 protein: CASSDTLASDTQYF

V gene: TRBV5-1
J gene: TRBJ2-5
CDR3 length: 12
D gene: .
clone size: .
CDR3 DNA: TGCGCCAGCAGCTTCAGGGGAGAGACCCAGTACTTC
CDR3 protein: CASSFRGETQYF

V gene: TRBV18
J gene: TRBJ2-1
CDR3 length: 12
D gene: .
clone size: .
CDR3 DNA: TGTGCCAGCTCACCATTCTACGATGAGCAGTTCTTC
CDR3 protein: CASSPFYDEQFF

V gene: TRBV18
J gene: TRBJ1-1
CDR3 length: 19
D gene: TRBD1
clone size: .
CDR3 DNA: TGTGCCAGCTCACCCAAGAAAGCCGGGACAGGGGTTTTGAACACTGAAGCTTTCTTT
CDR3 protein: CASSPKKAGTGVLNTEAFF

V gene: TRBV7-9
J gene: TRBJ2-7
CDR3 length: 16
D gene: TRBD2
clone size: .
CDR3 DNA: TGTGCCAGCAGCAGGGACATCAGCGGGGGGGCCTACGAGCAGTACTTC
CDR3 protein: CASSRDISGGAYEQYF

V gene: TRBV13
J gene: TRBJ2-5
CDR3 length: 17
D gene: TRBD1
clone size: .
CDR3 DNA: TGTGCCAGCAGTTACAACCGTCGACAGGGGAAAGAGGAGACCCAGTACTTC
CDR3 protein: CASSYNRRQGKEETQYF

V gene: TRBV14
J gene: TRBJ2-3
CDR3 length: 18
D gene: TRBD2
clone size: .
CDR3 DNA: TGTGCCAGCAGCCGGGGTCAAACTAGCGGGTATAGCACAGATACGCAGTATTTT
CDR3 protein: CASSRGQTSGYSTDTQYF

V gene: TRBV2
J gene: TRBJ2-3
CDR3 length: 12
D gene: .
clone size: .
CDR3 DNA: TGTGTCAGTGGGGGGTACACAGATACGCAGTATTTT
CDR3 protein: CVSGGYTDTQYF

V gene: TRBV5-1
J gene: TRBJ1-6
CDR3 length: 14
D gene: .
clone size: .
CDR3 DNA: TGCGCCAGCAGCTTGGAAGCACCAGGTTCACCCCTCCACTTT
CDR3 protein: CASSLEAPGSPLHF

V gene: TRBV18
J gene: TRBJ1-2
CDR3 length: 15
D gene: .
clone size: .
CDR3 DNA: TGTGCCAGCTCACCACTGGAGGGGAGAGGTTATGGCTACACCTTC
CDR3 protein: CASSPLEGRGYGYTF

V gene: TRBV5-1
J gene: TRBJ1-3
CDR3 length: 15
D gene: .
clone size: .
CDR3 DNA: TGCGCCAGCAGCGGGGGGACGGCGACTGGAAACACCATATATTTT
CDR3 protein: CASSGGTATGNTIYF

V gene: TRBV13
J gene: TRBJ1-1
CDR3 length: 13
D gene: .
clone size: once
CDR3 DNA: TGTGCCAGCAGCCACTCCACGAACACTGAAGCTTTCTTT
CDR3 protein: CASSHSTNTEAFF

V gene: TRBV2
J gene: TRBJ2-2
CDR3 length: 16
D gene: .
clone size: .
CDR3 DNA: TGTGCCAGCAGTGCTCGGGCAGGGGAGTTCACCGGGGAGCTGTTTTTT
CDR3 protein: CASSARAGEFTGELFF

V gene: TRBV18
J gene: TRBJ2-7
CDR3 length: 14
D gene: .
clone size: once
CDR3 DNA: TGTGCCAGCTCACCACGACCCAGGTCCTACGAGCAGTACTTC
CDR3 protein: CASSPRPRSYEQYF

V gene: TRBV18
J gene: TRBJ2-1
CDR3 length: 16
D gene: .
clone size: once
CDR3 DNA: TGTGCCAGCTCACCACTGGAGTTAGGGGCACGCAATGAGCAGTTCTTC
CDR3 protein: CASSPLELGARNEQFF

V gene: TRBV15
J gene: TRBJ2-7
CDR3 length: 15
D gene: TRBD1
clone size: .
CDR3 DNA: TGTGCCACCAGCAGAGAGGGGGGACAGGCCTACGAGCAGTACTTC
CDR3 protein: CATSREGGQAYEQYF

V gene: TRBV6-1
J gene: TRBJ1-2
CDR3 length: 14
D gene: .
clone size: .
CDR3 DNA: TGTGCCAGCAGTGAGGTCCGAGCGGACTATGGCTACACCTTC
CDR3 protein: CASSEVRADYGYTF

V gene: TRBV9
J gene: TRBJ1-2
CDR3 length: 14
D gene: TRBD1
clone size: .
CDR3 DNA: TGTGCCAGCTCCAGGACAGGGGGGGCCTATGGCTACACCTTC
CDR3 protein: CASSRTGGAYGYTF

V gene: TRBV10-3
J gene: TRBJ1-5
CDR3 length: 15
D gene: .
clone size: .
CDR3 DNA: TGTGCCATCAGTGAGTCAACAGAGAGCAATCAGCCCCAGCATTTT
CDR3 protein: CAISESTESNQPQHF

V gene: TRBV7-9
J gene: TRBJ2-3
CDR3 length: 14
D gene: .
clone size: .
CDR3 DNA: TGTTCCAGCAGCCCCGGATCCACGGGAAATACGCAGTATTTT
CDR3 protein: CSSSPGSTGNTQYF

V gene: TRBV9
J gene: TRBJ1-2
CDR3 length: 16
D gene: .
clone size: .
CDR3 DNA: TGTGCCAGCAGCGTAGGCAGGGGAGTGTGGTCTGGTGGCTACACCTTC
CDR3 protein: CASSVGRGVWSGGYTF

V gene: TRBV6-5
J gene: TRBJ1-4
CDR3 length: 12
D gene: .
clone size: .
CDR3 DNA: TGTGCCAGCAGGGAGGGTAACGAAAAACTGTTTTTT
CDR3 protein: CASREGNEKLFF

V gene: TRBV2
J gene: TRBJ1-5
CDR3 length: 14
D gene: .
clone size: .
CDR3 DNA: TGTGCCAGCAGACCGACGGAGAGCAATCAGCCCCAGCATTTT
CDR3 protein: CASRPTESNQPQHF

V gene: TRBV7-8
J gene: TRBJ1-5
CDR3 length: 15
D gene: TRBD1
clone size: .
CDR3 DNA: TGTGCCAGCAGCTTTGGCAGGGGGCTCCATCAGCCCCAGCATTTT
CDR3 protein: CASSFGRGLHQPQHF

V gene: TRBV6-4
J gene: TRBJ2-7
CDR3 length: 15
D gene: TRBD1
clone size: .
CDR3 DNA: TGTGCCAGCAGTGACCGGGACAGGGACCCCTACGAGCAGTACTTC
CDR3 protein: CASSDRDRDPYEQYF

V gene: TRBV13
J gene: TRBJ2-7
CDR3 length: 15
D gene: .
clone size: .
CDR3 DNA: TGTGCCAGCAGCTTAAAGGGATGGGGAGAGGACGAGCAGTACTTC
CDR3 protein: CASSLKGWGEDEQYF

V gene: TRBV11-2
J gene: TRBJ2-5
CDR3 length: 13
D gene: .
clone size: once
CDR3 DNA: TGTGCCAGCAGCGTAACTAGGAGAGAGACCCAGTACTTC
CDR3 protein: CASSVTRRETQYF

V gene: TRBV29-1
J gene: TRBJ2-7
CDR3 length: 14
D gene: .
clone size: .
CDR3 DNA: TGCAGCGCCATCCGTGGGACACAATCCTACGAGCAGTACTTC
CDR3 protein: CSAIRGTQSYEQYF

V gene: TRBV27
J gene: TRBJ2-5
CDR3 length: 16
D gene: TRBD1
clone size: .
CDR3 DNA: TGTGCCAGCAATAGTGTCCGGACAGGAGAGTCGGAGACCCAGTACTTC
CDR3 protein: CASNSVRTGESETQYF

V gene: TRBV15
J gene: TRBJ1-1
CDR3 length: 16
D gene: .
clone size: .
CDR3 DNA: TGTGCCACCAGCAGGGAAACCAGGGTGGTGGACACTGAAGCTTTCTTT
CDR3 protein: CATSRETRVVDTEAFF

V gene: TRBV10-3
J gene: TRBJ2-2
CDR3 length: 16
D gene: TRBD2
clone size: .
CDR3 DNA: TGTGCCATCAGTTCGACTAGCGGGGGGGCCCGGGGGGAGCTGTTTTTT
CDR3 protein: CAISSTSGGARGELFF

V gene: TRBV2
J gene: TRBJ1-6
CDR3 length: 13
D gene: TRBD1
clone size: .
CDR3 DNA: TGTGCCAGCTCCGGGACAGGAGATTCACCCCTCCACTTT
CDR3 protein: CASSGTGDSPLHF

V gene: TRBV6-5
J gene: TRBJ1-5
CDR3 length: 14
D gene: .
clone size: .
CDR3 DNA: TGTGCCAGCAGTCAACAGGCAGGCTATCAGCCCCAGCATTTT
CDR3 protein: CASSQQAGYQPQHF

V gene: TRBV27
J gene: TRBJ2-7
CDR3 length: 16
D gene: TRBD2
clone size: .
CDR3 DNA: TGTGCCAGCAGTTTGTCTAGCGGGGGGGCCCGGTACGAGCAGTACTTC
CDR3 protein: CASSLSSGGARYEQYF

V gene: TRBV15
J gene: TRBJ1-1
CDR3 length: 14
D gene: .
clone size: .
CDR3 DNA: TGTGCCACCAGTCCACAGGGCCAAAACAGAGAAGCTTTCTTT
CDR3 protein: CATSPQGQNREAFF

V gene: TRBV2
J gene: TRBJ1-1
CDR3 length: 14
D gene: .
clone size: .
CDR3 DNA: TGTGCCAGCAGGGAGGACGGCCAGAACACTGAAGCTTTCTTT
CDR3 protein: CASREDGQNTEAFF

V gene: TRBV6-5
J gene: TRBJ2-2
CDR3 length: 13
D gene: .
clone size: .
CDR3 DNA: TGTGCCAGCAGCCGCGACAGAACCGGGGAGCTGTTTTTT
CDR3 protein: CASSRDRTGELFF

V gene: TRBV7-7
J gene: TRBJ2-1
CDR3 length: 15
D gene: .
clone size: .
CDR3 DNA: TGTGCTAGCAGCTTAGCGGCCAGCTCCTACAATGAGCAGTTCTTC
CDR3 protein: CASSLAASSYNEQFF

V gene: TRBV7-9
J gene: TRBJ1-1
CDR3 length: 15
D gene: .
clone size: .
CDR3 DNA: TGTGCCAGCAGCTCTCTTACCGGGAAGAACACTGAAGCTTTCTTT
CDR3 protein: CASSSLTGKNTEAFF

V gene: TRBV15
J gene: TRBJ1-4
CDR3 length: 15
D gene: .
clone size: .
CDR3 DNA: TGTGCCACCAGCAACAACAAGGGGAAAAATGAAAAACTGTTTTTT
CDR3 protein: CATSNNKGKNEKLFF

V gene: TRBV30
J gene: TRBJ1-4
CDR3 length: 17
D gene: .
clone size: .
CDR3 DNA: TGTGCCTGGAGTGTCCGTTGGGGGGAGGCAACTAATGAAAAACTGTTTTTT
CDR3 protein: CAWSVRWGEATNEKLFF

V gene: TRBV27
J gene: TRBJ1-1
CDR3 length: 15
D gene: TRBD1
clone size: once
CDR3 DNA: TGTGCCAGCAGTCCCGGGACAGGGGGGAACACTGAAGCTTTCTTT
CDR3 protein: CASSPGTGGNTEAFF

V gene: TRBV7-2
J gene: TRBJ2-7
CDR3 length: 15
D gene: TRBD2
clone size: .
CDR3 DNA: TGTGCCAGCAGCTTATCATTTGCGGGGGACTACGAGCAGTACTTC
CDR3 protein: CASSLSFAGDYEQYF